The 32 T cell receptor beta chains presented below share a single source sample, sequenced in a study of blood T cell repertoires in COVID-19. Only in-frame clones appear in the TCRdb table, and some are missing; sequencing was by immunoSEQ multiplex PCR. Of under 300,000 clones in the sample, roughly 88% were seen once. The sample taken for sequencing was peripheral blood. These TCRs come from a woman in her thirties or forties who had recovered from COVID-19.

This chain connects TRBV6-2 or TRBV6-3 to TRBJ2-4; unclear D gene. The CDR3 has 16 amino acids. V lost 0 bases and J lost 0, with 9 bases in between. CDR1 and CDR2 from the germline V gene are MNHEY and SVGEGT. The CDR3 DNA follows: TGTGCCAGCAGTTACTCAGCAGAGGTAGCCAAAAACATTCAGTACTTC. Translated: CASSYSAEVAKNIQYF.

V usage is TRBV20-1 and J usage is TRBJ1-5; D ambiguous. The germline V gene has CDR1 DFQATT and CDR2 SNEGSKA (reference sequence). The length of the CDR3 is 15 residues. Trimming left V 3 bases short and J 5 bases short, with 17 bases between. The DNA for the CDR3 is TGCAGTGCTAGTGACCCCTCGGGAGTTGATCAGCCCCAGCATTTT. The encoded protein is CSASDPSGVDQPQHF.

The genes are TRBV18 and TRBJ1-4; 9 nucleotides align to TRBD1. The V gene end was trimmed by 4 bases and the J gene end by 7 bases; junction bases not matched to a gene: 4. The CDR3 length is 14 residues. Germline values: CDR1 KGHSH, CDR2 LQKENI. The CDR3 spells CASSHGTGLEKLFF. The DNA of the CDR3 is TGTGCCAGCTCACACGGGACAGGGCTTGAAAAACTGTTTTTT.

The CDR3 loop reads CASFFRGTDTQYF. CDR3 nucleotide sequence: TGTGCCAGCTTTTTCCGGGGCACAGATACGCAGTATTTT. The V call is TRBV28, the J call TRBJ2-3; D is unclear. CDR3 size: 13 residues. Germline CDR1 MDHEN, CDR2 SYDVKM. V was clipped by 8 bases and J by 1 base, with 10 bases between them.

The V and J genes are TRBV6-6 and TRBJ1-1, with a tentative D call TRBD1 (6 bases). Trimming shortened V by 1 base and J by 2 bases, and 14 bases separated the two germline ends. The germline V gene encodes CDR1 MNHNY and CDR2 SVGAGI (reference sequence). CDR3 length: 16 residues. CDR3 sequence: CASSYFVTGGNTEAFF. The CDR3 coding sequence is TGTGCCAGCAGTTACTTCGTGACAGGAGGTAACACTGAAGCTTTCTTT.

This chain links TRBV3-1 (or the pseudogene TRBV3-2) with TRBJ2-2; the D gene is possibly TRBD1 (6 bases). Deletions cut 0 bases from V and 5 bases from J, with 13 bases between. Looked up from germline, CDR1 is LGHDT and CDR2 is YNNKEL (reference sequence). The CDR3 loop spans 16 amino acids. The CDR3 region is CASSQEAGELTGELFF. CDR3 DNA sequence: TGTGCCAGCAGCCAAGAGGCAGGGGAGTTAACCGGGGAGCTGTTTTTT.

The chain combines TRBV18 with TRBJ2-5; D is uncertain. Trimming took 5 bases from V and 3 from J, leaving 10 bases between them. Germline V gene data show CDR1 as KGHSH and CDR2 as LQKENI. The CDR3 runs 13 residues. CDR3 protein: CASSTMSEETQYF. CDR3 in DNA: TGTGCCAGCTCAACGATGTCAGAAGAGACCCAGTACTTC.

CDR3 amino acids: CASSVAPTSGGYTF. In DNA, the CDR3 is TGTGCCAGTAGTGTAGCCCCAACCTCGGGGGGCTACACCTTC. The chain has TRBV19 and TRBJ1-2; D is unclear. The CDR3 consists of 14 residues. Looked up from germline, CDR1 is LNHDA and CDR2 is SQIVND (reference sequence). Trimming shortened V by 5 bases and J by 8 bases, and 18 bases separated the two germline ends. Using reference TRBV19 and TRBJ1-2 for the parts outside the CDR3, the full variable domain is DGGITQSPKYLFRKEGQNVTLSCEQNLNHDAMYWYRQDPGQGLRLIYYSQIVNDFQKGDIAEGYSVSREKKESFPLTVTSAQKNPTAFYLCASSVAPTSGGYTFGSGTRLTVV.

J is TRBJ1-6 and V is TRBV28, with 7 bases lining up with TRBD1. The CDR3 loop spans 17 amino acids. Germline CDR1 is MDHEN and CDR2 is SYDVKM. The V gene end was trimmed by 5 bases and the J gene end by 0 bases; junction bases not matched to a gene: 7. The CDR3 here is CASSDTGVRSYNSPLHF. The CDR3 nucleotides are TGTGCCAGCAGTGACACAGGGGTACGCTCCTATAATTCACCCCTCCACTTT.

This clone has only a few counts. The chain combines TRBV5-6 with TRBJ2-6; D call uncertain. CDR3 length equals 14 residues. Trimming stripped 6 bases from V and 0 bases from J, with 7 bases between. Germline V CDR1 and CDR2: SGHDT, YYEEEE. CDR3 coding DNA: TGTGCCAGCACAGGTTACTCTGGGGCCAACGTCCTGACTTTC. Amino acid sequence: CASTGYSGANVLTF.

The CDR3 here is CASSPHTADTQYF. The CDR3 bases are TGTGCCAGCAGCCCCCATACCGCGGATACGCAGTATTTT. The rearrangement uses TRBV9 and TRBJ2-3; D not resolved. V shed 4 bases and J shed 6 bases, with 12 bases lying between them. Germline V gene lookup returns CDR1 SGDLS and CDR2 YYNGEE. This CDR3 has 13 residues.

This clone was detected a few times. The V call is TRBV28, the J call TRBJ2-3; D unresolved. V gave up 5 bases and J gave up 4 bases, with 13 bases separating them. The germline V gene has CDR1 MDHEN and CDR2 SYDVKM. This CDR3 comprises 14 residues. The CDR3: CASSTFGQADTQYF. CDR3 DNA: TGTGCCAGCAGTACCTTCGGCCAGGCAGATACGCAGTATTTT.

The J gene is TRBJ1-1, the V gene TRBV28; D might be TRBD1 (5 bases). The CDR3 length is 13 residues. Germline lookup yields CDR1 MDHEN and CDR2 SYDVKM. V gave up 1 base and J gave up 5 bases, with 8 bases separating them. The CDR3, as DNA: TGTGCCAGCAGTTTATCAGGGCGTACTGAAGCTTTCTTT. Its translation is CASSLSGRTEAFF.

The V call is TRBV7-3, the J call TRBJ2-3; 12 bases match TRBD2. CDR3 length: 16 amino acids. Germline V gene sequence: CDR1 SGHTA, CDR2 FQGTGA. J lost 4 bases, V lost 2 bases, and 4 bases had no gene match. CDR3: CASSLLAGGQADTQYF. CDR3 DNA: TGTGCCAGCAGCTTACTAGCGGGGGGGCAGGCAGATACGCAGTATTTT.

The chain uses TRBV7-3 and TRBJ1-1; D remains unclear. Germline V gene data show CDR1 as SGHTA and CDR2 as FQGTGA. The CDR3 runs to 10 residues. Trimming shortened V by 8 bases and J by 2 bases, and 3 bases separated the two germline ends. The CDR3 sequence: CASQNTEAFF. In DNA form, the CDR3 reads TGTGCCAGCCAAAACACTGAAGCTTTCTTT.

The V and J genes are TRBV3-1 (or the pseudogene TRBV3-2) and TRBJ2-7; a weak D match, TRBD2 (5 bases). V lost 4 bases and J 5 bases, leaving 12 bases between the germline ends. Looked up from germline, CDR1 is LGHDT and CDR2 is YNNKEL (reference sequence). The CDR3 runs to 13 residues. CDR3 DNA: TGTGCCAGCAGCCCCGGACTGAACGACGAGCAGTACTTC. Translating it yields CASSPGLNDEQYF.

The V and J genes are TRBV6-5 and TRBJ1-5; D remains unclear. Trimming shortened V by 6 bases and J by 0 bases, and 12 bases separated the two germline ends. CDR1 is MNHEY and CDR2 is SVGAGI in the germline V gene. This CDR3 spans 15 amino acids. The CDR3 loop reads CASSLTADSNQPQHF. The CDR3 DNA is TGTGCCAGCAGCCTAACAGCAGATAGCAATCAGCCCCAGCATTTT.

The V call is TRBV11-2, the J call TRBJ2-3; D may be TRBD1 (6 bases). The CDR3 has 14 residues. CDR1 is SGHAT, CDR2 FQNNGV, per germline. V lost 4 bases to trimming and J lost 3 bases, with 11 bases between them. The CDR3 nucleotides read TGTGCCAGCAGCTCCATCAGGGGAACAGATACGCAGTATTTT. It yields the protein CASSSIRGTDTQYF.

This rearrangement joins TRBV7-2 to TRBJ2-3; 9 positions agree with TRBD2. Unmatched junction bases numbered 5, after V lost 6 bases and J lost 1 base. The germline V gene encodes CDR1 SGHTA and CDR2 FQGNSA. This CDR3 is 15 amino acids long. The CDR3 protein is CASRFAGGGTDTQYF. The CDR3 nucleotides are TGTGCCAGCAGGTTCGCGGGGGGGGGCACAGATACGCAGTATTTT. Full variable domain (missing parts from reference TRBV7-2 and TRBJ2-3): GAGVSQSPSNKVTEKGKDVELRCDPISGHTALYWYRQSLGQGLEFLIYFQGNSAPDKSGLPSDRFSAERTGGSVSTLTIQRTQQEDSAVYLCASRFAGGGTDTQYFGPGTRLTVL.

In nucleotides, the CDR3 is TGTGCCAGCAGCTATGGACAAAAGGGCGGCTACACCTTC. This sequence encodes CASSYGQKGGYTF. J is TRBJ1-2 and V is TRBV2; D possibly corresponds to TRBD1 (5 bases). The germline gives CDR1 SNHLY, CDR2 FYNNEI. The CDR3 spans 13 residues. Trimming took off 6 bases at V and 8 bases at J, with 16 bases between the two ends.

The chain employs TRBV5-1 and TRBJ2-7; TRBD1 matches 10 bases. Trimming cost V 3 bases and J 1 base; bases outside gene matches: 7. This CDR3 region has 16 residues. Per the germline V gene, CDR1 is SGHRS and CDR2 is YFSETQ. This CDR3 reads CASSSGPGQGSYEQYF. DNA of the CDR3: TGCGCCAGCAGCTCGGGGCCGGGACAGGGGTCCTACGAGCAGTACTTC.

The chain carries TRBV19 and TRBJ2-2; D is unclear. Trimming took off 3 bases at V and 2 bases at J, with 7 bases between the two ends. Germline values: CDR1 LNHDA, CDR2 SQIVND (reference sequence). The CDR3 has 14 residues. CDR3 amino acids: CASSIYQNTGELFF. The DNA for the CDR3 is TGTGCCAGTAGTATCTACCAAAACACCGGGGAGCTGTTTTTT.

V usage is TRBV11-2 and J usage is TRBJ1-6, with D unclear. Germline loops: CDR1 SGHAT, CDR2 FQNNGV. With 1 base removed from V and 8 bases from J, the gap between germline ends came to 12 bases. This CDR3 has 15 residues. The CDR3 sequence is CASSLGGGIYSPLHF. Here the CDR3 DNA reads TGTGCCAGCAGCTTAGGTGGAGGGATATATTCACCCCTCCACTTT. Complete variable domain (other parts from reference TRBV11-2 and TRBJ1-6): EAGVAQSPRYKIIEKRQSVAFWCNPISGHATLYWYQQILGQGPKLLIQFQNNGVVDDSQLPKDRFSAERLKGVDSTLKIQPAKLEDSAVYLCASSLGGGIYSPLHFGNGTRLTVT.

The CDR3 spells CASSWGTGTDTQYF. Here the CDR3 DNA reads TGTGCCAGCAGTTGGGGGACAGGCACAGATACGCAGTATTTT. This rearrangement joins TRBV6-6 to TRBJ2-3, with TRBD1 identical over 7 bases. Germline loops: CDR1 MNHNY, CDR2 SVGAGI (reference sequence). V shed 4 bases, J shed 1 base, and the junction held 2 bases outside the gene matches. The CDR3 loop spans 14 amino acids.

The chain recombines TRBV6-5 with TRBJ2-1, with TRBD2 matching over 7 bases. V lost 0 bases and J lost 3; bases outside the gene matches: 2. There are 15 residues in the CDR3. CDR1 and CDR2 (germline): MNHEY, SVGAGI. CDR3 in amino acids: CASSYSAGVYNEQFF. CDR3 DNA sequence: TGTGCCAGCAGTTACTCGGCGGGGGTCTACAATGAGCAGTTCTTC.

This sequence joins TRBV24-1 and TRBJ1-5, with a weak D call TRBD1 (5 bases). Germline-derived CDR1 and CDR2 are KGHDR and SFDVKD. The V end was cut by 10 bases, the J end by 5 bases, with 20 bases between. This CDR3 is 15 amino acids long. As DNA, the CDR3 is TGTGCCACTGCCGGGGCGGGGAGCGGGGATCAGCCCCAGCATTTT. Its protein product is CATAGAGSGDQPQHF.

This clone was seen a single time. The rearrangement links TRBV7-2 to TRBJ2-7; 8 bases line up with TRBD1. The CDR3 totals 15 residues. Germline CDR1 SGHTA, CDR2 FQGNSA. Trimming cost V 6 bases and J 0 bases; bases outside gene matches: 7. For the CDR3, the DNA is TGTGCCAGCAGAGCACGGACAGGGCTCTCCTACGAGCAGTACTTC. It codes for CASRARTGLSYEQYF.

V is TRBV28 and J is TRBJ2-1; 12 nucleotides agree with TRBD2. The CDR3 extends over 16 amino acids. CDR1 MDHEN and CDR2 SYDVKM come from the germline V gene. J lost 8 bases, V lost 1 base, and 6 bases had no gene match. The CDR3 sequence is CASSLSSGGARDEQFF. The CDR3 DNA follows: TGTGCCAGCAGTTTATCTAGCGGGGGGGCTAGAGATGAGCAGTTCTTC.

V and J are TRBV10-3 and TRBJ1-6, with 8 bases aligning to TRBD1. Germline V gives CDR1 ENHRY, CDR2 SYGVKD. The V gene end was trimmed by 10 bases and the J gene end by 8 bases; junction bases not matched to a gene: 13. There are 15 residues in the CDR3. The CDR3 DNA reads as TGTGCCACCCATTCCGGACAGGGATTACATTCACCCCTCCACTTT. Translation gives CATHSGQGLHSPLHF.

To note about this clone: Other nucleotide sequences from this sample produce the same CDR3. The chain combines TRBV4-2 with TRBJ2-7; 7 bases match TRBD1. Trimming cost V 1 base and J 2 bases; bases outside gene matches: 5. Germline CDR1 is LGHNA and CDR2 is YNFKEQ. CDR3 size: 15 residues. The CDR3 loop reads CASSQGQGMTYEQYF. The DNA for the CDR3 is TGTGCCAGCAGCCAAGGACAGGGCATGACCTACGAGCAGTACTTC.

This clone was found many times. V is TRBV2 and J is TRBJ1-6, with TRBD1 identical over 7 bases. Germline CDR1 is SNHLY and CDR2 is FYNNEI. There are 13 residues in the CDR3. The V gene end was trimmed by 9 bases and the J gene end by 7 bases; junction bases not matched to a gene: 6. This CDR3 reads CASKGTANSPLHF. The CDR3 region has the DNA TGTGCCAGTAAAGGGACAGCGAATTCACCCCTCCACTTT.

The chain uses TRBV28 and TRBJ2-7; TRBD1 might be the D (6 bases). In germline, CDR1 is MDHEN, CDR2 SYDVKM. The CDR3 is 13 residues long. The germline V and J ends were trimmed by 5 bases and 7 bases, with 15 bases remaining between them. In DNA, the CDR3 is TGTGCCAGCAGTCCCCTAGGGGGTCGAGAGCAGTACTTC. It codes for CASSPLGGREQYF.